This TCR beta chain derives from a study of T cells in Graves' hyperthyroidism and ophthalmopathy. The study's findings and limits: Most thyroid clonotypes with frequency above 0.001 were detected in blood. A model using 13 V-J features told ophthalmopathy apart from stable hyperthyroidism.

Authors of the study amplified TCR beta CDR3 regions from RNA transcripts. The HTBI primer set was used in a first-round RT-PCR of the TCR CDR3. From the multiplex PCR reads, TCRdb called clonotypes with MiXCR, one entry per CDR3 protein. The table includes about 340,000 distinct CDR3 sequences, around 20% detected once. CDR1 is SEHNR, CDR2 FQNEAQ, per germline (reference sequence). The CDR3 runs to 13 residues. V was pared by 1 base and J by 2 bases, with 3 bases between. Using 10 ml of fresh peripheral blood, PBMCs were prepared. To note about this clonotype: Its antigen is currently unknown.

The clonotype was recovered from a woman between 50 and 59 years old with Graves' hyperthyroidism. V and J are TRBV7-9 and TRBJ1-3; D gene ambiguous. The sample taken for sequencing was blood. The CDR3 reads CASSLETGNTIYF. Written as DNA, the CDR3 is TGTGCCAGCAGCTTAGAGACTGGAAACACCATATATTTT.